Shown below are 7 T cell receptor beta chains from a single sample sequenced in a study of blood T cell repertoires in COVID-19. Some clones are missing from TCRdb's copy, which holds only in-frame ones; the method was immunoSEQ multiplex PCR. The sample includes around 380,000 clones, 81% of them seen just once. Sequencing was performed on peripheral blood. Receptors were obtained from a human donor with acute or convalescent COVID-19. The donor label of this sample is uncertain.

The rearrangement links TRBV7-2 to TRBJ2-1; 12 bases map to TRBD2. The CDR3 is 15 residues long. V was clipped by 6 bases and J by 7 bases; unmatched bases: 7. CDR1 and CDR2 from the germline V gene are SGHTA and FQGNSA. The DNA for the CDR3 is TGTGCCAGCAGACGGACTAGCGGGATTAGGAATGAGCAGTTCTTC. Its protein is CASRRTSGIRNEQFF.

This clone was observed a few times. V gene TRBV24-1 combines with J gene TRBJ2-3; unclear D gene. CDR3 length equals 16 residues. Trimming took off 3 bases at V and 1 base at J, with 13 bases between the two ends. The germline CDR1 and CDR2 sequences are KGHDR and SFDVKD. CDR3: CATSDAQWAGTDTQYF. CDR3 coding DNA: TGTGCCACCAGTGATGCTCAATGGGCAGGCACAGATACGCAGTATTTT.

The chain employs TRBV19 and TRBJ2-3; 10 bases match TRBD2. The trim removed 6 bases at V and 4 bases at J, leaving 7 bases unmatched. Per the germline V gene, CDR1 is LNHDA and CDR2 is SQIVND (reference sequence). This CDR3 has 15 residues. Here the CDR3 reads CASRSSGGRADTQYF. DNA of the CDR3: TGTGCCAGTAGATCTAGCGGGGGCCGGGCAGATACGCAGTATTTT.

This sequence joins TRBV4-1 and TRBJ1-1; weak D call: TRBD1 (6 bases). The CDR3 is 13 amino acids. V shed 0 bases and J shed 11 bases, with 13 bases lying between them. CDR1 and CDR2 (germline): MGHRA, YSYEKL. The CDR3 spells CASSQERGGTAFF. DNA for the CDR3: TGCGCCAGCAGCCAAGAAAGGGGGGGTACGGCTTTCTTT.

The chain has TRBV5-1 and TRBJ2-1; 7 nucleotides align to TRBD1. The junction had 7 bases not matched to a gene; V was cut back by 1 base and J by 6 bases. The CDR3 runs to 15 residues. The germline gives CDR1 SGHRS, CDR2 YFSETQ. CDR3 nucleotide sequence: TGCGCCAGCAGCTTGTTTGGACAGGAGTCCAATGAGCAGTTCTTC. Amino acids: CASSLFGQESNEQFF.

This clone came up a few times. The chain joins TRBV7-6 to TRBJ1-1, with 8 bases lining up with TRBD1. Looked up from germline, CDR1 is SGHVS and CDR2 is FNYEAQ. This CDR3 spans 16 amino acids. With V trimmed by 5 bases and J by 6 bases, 14 bases remained unmatched. CDR3 bases: TGTGCCAGCAGCCCTAGGACAGGGTCCTCCGGGGCTGAAGCTTTCTTT. This encodes CASSPRTGSSGAEAFF.

The chain carries TRBV28 and TRBJ1-5, with D possibly matching TRBD1 (5 bases). Germline values: CDR1 MDHEN, CDR2 SYDVKM. V lost 7 bases, J lost 0 bases, and 13 bases lay in between. This CDR3 region has 15 residues. For the CDR3, the DNA is TGTGCCAGCATTTACCAAGGGGATAGCAATCAGCCCCAGCATTTT. This translates into CASIYQGDSNQPQHF.